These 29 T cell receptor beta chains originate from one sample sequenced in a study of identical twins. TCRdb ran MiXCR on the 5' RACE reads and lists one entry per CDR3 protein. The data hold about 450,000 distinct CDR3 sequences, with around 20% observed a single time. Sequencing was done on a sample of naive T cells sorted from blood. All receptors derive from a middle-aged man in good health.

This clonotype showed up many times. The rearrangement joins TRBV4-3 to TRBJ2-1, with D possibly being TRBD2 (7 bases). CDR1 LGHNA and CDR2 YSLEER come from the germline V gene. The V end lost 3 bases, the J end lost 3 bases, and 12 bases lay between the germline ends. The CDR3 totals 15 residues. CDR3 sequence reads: CASSHGGGGYNEQFF. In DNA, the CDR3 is TGCGCCAGCAGCCATGGGGGCGGGGGCTACAATGAGCAGTTCTTC.

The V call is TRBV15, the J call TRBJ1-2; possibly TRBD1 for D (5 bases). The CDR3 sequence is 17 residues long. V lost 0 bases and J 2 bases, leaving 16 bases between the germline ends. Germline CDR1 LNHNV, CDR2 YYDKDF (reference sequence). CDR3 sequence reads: CATSRDIPGPQNYGYTF. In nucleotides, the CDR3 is TGTGCCACCAGCAGAGACATACCGGGACCCCAGAACTATGGCTACACCTTC.

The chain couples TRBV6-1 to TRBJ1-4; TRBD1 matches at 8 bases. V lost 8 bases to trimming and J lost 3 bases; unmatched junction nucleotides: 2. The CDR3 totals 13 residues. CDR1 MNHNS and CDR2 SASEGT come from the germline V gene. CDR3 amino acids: CASGRGPNEKLFF. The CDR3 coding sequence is TGTGCCAGCGGCAGGGGGCCTAATGAAAAACTGTTTTTT.

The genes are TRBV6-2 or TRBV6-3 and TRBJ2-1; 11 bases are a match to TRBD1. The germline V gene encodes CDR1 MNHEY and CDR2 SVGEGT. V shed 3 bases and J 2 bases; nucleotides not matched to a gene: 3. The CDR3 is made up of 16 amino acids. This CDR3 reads CASSYSGQGAYNEQFF. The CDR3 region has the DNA TGTGCCAGCAGTTATTCGGGACAGGGGGCCTACAATGAGCAGTTCTTC.

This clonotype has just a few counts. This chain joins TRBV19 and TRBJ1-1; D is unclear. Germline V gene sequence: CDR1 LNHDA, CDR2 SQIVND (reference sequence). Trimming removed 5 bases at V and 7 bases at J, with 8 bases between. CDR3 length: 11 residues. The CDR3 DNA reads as TGTGCCAGTAGTTATGGGAATGAAGCTTTCTTT. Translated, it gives CASSYGNEAFF.

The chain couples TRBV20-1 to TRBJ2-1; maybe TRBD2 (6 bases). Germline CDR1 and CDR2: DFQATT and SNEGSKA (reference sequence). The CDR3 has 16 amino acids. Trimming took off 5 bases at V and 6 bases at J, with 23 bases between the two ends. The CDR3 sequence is CSARPLREVPFNEQFF. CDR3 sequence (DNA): TGCAGTGCTCGACCCTTGCGGGAAGTCCCCTTCAATGAGCAGTTCTTC.

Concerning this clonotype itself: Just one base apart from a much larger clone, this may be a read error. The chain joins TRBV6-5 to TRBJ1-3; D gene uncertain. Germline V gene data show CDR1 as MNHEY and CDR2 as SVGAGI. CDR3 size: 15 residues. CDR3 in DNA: TGTTCCAGCAGTTACGGAGGGCGCTCTGGAAACACCATATATTTT. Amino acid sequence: CSSSYGGRSGNTIYF.

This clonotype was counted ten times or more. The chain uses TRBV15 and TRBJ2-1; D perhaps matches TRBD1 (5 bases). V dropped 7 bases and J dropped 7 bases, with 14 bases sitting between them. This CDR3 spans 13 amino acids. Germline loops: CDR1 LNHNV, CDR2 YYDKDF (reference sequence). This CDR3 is CATNKLTANEQFF. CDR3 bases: TGTGCCACCAACAAGTTGACAGCGAATGAGCAGTTCTTC. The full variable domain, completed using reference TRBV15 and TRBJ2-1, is DAMVIQNPRYQVTQFGKPVTLSCSQTLNHNVMYWYQQKSSQAPKLLFHYYDKDFNNEADTPDNFQSRRPNTSFCFLDIRSPGLGDTAMYLCATNKLTANEQFFGPGTRLTVL.

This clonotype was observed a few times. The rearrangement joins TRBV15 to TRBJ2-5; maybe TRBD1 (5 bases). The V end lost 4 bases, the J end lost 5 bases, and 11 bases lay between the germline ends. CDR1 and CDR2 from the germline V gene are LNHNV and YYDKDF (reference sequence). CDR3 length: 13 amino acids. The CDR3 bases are TGTGCCACCAGCACGATTGGGGCCGAGACCCAGTACTTC. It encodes CATSTIGAETQYF.

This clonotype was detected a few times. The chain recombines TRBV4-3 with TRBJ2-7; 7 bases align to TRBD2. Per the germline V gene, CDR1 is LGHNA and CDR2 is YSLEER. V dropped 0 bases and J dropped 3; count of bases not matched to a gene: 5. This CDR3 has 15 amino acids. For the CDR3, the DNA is TGCGCCAGCAGCCAAGATGTGGGGGGGGACTACGAGCAGTACTTC. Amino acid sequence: CASSQDVGGDYEQYF.

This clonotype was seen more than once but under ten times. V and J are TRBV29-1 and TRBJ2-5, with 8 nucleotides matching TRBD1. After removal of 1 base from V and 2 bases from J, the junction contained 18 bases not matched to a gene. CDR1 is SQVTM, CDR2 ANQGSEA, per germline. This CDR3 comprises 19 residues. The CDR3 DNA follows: TGCAGCGTTGAAGGCGTGAGACAGGGGACACACGGGCCTCAAGAGACCCAGTACTTC. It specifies CSVEGVRQGTHGPQETQYF.

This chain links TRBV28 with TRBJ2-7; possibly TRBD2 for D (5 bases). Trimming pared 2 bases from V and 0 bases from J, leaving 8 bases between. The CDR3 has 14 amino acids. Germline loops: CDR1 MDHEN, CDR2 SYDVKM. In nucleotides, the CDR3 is TGTGCCAGCAGTTTACCGGGGTTCTCCTACGAGCAGTACTTC. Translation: CASSLPGFSYEQYF.

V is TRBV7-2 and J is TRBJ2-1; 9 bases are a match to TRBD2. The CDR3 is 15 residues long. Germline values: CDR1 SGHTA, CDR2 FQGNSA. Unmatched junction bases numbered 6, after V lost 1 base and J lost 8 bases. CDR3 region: CASSLEGLARYEQFF. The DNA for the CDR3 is TGTGCCAGCAGCTTAGAGGGACTAGCTAGATATGAGCAGTTCTTC.

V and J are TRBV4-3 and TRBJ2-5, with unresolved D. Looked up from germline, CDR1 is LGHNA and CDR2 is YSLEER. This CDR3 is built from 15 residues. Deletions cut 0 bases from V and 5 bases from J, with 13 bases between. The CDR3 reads CASSQEWKGGETQYF. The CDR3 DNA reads TGCGCCAGCAGCCAAGAATGGAAGGGTGGGGAGACCCAGTACTTC.

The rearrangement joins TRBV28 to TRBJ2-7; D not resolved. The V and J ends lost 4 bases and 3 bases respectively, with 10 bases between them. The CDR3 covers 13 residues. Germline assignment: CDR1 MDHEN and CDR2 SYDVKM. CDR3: CASSSPRVYEQYF. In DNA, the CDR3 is TGTGCCAGCAGTTCCCCCCGGGTCTACGAGCAGTACTTC.

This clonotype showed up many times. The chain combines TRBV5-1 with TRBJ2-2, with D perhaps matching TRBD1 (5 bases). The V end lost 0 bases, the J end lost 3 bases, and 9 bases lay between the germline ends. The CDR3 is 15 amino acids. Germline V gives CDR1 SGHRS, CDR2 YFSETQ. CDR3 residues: CASSLVGLDTGELFF. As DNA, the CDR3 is TGCGCCAGCAGCTTGGTGGGGCTTGACACCGGGGAGCTGTTTTTT.

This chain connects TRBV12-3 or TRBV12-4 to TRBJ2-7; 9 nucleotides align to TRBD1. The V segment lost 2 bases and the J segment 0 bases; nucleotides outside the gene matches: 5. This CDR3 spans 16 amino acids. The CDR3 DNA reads TGTGCCAGCAGTTTAATGGGACAGGGCAGCTCCTACGAGCAGTACTTC. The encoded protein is CASSLMGQGSSYEQYF.

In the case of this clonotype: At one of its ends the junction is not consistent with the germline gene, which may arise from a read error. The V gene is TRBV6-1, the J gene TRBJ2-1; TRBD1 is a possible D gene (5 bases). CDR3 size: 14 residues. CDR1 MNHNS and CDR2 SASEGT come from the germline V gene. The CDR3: CAARRRQGYDEQFF. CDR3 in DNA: TGTGCCGCCCGGCGACGGCAGGGCTACGATGAGCAGTTCTTC.

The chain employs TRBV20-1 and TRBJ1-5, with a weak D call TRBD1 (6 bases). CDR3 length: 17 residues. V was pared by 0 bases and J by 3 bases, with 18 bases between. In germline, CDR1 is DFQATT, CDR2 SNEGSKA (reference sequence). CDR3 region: CSARDRGTPLPNQPQHF. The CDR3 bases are TGCAGTGCTAGAGATCGAGGGACACCACTACCCAATCAGCCCCAGCATTTT.

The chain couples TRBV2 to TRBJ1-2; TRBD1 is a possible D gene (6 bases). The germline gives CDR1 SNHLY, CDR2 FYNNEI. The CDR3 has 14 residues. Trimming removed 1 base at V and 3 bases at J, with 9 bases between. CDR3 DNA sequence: TGTGCCAGCAGTGAAGACCGGGGGCACTATGGCTACACCTTC. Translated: CASSEDRGHYGYTF.

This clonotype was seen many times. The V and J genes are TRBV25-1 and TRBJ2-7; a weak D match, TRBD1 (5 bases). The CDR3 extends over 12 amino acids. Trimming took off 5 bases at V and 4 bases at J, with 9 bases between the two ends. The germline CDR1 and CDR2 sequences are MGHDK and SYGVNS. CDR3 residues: CASSKQDYEQYF. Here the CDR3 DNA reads TGTGCCAGCAGTAAACAGGATTACGAGCAGTACTTC.

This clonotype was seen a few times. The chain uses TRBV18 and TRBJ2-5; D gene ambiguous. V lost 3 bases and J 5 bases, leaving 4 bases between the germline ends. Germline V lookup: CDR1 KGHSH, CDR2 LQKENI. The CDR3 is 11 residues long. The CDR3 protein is CASSPDETQYF. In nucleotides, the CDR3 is TGTGCCAGCTCACCGGACGAGACCCAGTACTTC. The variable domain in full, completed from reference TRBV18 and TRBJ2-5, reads NAGVMQNPRHLVRRRGQEARLRCSPMKGHSHVYWYRQLPEEGLKFMVYLQKENIIDESGMPKERFSAEFPKEGPSILRIQQVVRGDSAAYFCASSPDETQYFGPGTRLLVL.

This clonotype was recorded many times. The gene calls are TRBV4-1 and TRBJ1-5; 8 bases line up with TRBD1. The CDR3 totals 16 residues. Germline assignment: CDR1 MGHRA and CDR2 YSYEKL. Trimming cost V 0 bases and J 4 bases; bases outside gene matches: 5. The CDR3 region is CASSQEGRGRNQPQHF. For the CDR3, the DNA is TGCGCCAGCAGCCAAGAAGGCAGGGGGCGGAATCAGCCCCAGCATTTT.

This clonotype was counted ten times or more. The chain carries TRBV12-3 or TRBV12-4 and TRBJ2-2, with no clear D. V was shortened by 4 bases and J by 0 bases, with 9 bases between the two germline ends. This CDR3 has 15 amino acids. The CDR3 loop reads CASSYSPTNTGELFF. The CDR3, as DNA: TGTGCCAGCAGTTATTCTCCTACGAACACCGGGGAGCTGTTTTTT.

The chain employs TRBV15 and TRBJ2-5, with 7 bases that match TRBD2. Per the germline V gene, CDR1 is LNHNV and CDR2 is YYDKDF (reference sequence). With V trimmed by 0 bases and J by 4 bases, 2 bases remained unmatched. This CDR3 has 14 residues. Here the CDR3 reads CATSRDSGGETQYF. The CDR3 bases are TGTGCCACCAGCAGAGATTCGGGGGGAGAGACCCAGTACTTC.

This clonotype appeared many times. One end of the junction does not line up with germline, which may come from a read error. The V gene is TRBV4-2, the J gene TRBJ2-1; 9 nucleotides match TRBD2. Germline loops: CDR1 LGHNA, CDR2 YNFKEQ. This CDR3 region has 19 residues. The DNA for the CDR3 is TGTGCCAGCAGCCAAGATGGGGGGCTAGCGGGACCCCTCCCCAATGAGGAGTTCTTC. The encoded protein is CASSQDGGLAGPLPNEEFF.

CDR3 loop: CASSPTIRYDEQYF. CDR3 DNA: TGCGCCAGCAGCCCCACTATAAGGTACGACGAGCAGTACTTC. The J gene is TRBJ2-7, the V gene TRBV5-1; D unresolved. V lost 4 bases, J lost 5 bases, and 16 bases lay in between. The germline gives CDR1 SGHRS, CDR2 YFSETQ. This CDR3 comprises 14 residues.

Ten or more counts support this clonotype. The CDR3 loop is CASSLDRLARRGNTIYF. DNA for the CDR3: TGTGCCAGCAGCTTAGATCGGTTGGCCCGGAGGGGAAACACCATATATTTT. The V gene is TRBV11-2, the J gene TRBJ1-3; D is unclear. The length of the CDR3 is 17 residues. Per germline, CDR1 SGHAT and CDR2 FQNNGV. The V end was cut by 0 bases, the J end by 4 bases, with 16 bases between.

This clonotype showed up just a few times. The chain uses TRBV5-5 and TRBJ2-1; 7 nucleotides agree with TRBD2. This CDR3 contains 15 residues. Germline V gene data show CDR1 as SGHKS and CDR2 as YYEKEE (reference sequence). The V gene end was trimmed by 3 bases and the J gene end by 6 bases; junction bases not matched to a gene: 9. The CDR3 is CASSSRPTSSNEQFF. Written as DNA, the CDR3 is TGTGCCAGCAGCTCGCGCCCGACTAGCTCCAATGAGCAGTTCTTC. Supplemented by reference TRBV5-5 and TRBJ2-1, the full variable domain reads DAGVTQSPTHLIKTRGQQVTLRCSPISGHKSVSWYQQVLGQGPQFIFQYYEKEERGRGNFPDRFSARQFPNYSSELNVNALLLGDSALYLCASSSRPTSSNEQFFGPGTRLTVL.